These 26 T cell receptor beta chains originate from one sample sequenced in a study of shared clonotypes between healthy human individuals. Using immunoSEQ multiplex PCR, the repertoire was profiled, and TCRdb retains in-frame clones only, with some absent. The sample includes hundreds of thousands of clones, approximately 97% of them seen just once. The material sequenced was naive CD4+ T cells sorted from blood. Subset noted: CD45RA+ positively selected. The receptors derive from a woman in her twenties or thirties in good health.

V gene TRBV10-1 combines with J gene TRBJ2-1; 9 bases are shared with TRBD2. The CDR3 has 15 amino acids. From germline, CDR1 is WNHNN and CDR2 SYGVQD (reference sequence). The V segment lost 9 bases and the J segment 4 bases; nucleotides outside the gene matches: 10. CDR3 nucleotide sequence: TGCGCCAGTTCGGTCGGCGGGAGGGCGTACAATGAGCAGTTCTTC. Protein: CASSVGGRAYNEQFF.

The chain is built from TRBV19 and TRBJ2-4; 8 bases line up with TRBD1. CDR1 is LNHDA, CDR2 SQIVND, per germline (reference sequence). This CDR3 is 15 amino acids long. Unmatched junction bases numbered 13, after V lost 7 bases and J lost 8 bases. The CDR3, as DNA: TGTGCCAGTACCGCGACAGGGGCCCGCATCGACATTCAGTACTTC. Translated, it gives CASTATGARIDIQYF.

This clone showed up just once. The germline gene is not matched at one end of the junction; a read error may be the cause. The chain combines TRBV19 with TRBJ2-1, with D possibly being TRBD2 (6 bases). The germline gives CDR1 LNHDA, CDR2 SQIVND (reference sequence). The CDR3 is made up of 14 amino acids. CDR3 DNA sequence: TGTGCCAGTAGAATAGCGGACCCCTACAATGAGCAGTTCTTC. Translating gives CASRIADPYNEQFF.

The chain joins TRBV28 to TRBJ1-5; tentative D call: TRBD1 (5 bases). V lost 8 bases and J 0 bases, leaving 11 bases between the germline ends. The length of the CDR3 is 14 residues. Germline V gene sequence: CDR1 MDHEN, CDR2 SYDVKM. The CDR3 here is CASHQGFSNQPQHF. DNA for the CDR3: TGTGCCAGCCATCAGGGATTTAGCAATCAGCCCCAGCATTTT.

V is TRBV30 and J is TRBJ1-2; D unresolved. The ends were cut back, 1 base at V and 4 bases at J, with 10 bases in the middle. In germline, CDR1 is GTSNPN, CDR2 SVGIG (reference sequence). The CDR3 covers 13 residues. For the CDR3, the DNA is TGTGCCTGGAGTGGAAGGCAGCTCTATGGCTACACCTTC. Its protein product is CAWSGRQLYGYTF.

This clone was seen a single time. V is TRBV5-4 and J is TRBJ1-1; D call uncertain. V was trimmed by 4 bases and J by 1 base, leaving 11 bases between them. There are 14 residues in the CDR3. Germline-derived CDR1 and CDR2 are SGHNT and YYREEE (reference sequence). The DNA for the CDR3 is TGTGCCAGCAGCCAATGGACCGAGAACACTGAAGCTTTCTTT. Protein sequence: CASSQWTENTEAFF.

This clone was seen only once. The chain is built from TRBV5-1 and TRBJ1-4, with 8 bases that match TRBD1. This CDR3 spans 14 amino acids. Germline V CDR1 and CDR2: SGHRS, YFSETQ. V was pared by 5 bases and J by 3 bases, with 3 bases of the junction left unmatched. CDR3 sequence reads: CASRTGEANEKLFF. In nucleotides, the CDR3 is TGCGCCAGCAGGACAGGGGAGGCTAATGAAAAACTGTTTTTT.

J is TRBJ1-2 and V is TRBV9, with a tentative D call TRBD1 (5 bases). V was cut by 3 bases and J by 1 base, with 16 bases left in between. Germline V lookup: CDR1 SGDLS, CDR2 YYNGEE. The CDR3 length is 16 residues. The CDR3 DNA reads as TGTGCCAGCAGCGCAGAGGCGGGGCACTATAACTATGGCTACACCTTC. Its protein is CASSAEAGHYNYGYTF. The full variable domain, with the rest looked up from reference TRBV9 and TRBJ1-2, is DSGVTQTPKHLITATGQRVTLRCSPRSGDLSVYWYQQSLDQGLQFLIQYYNGEERAKGNILERFSAQQFPDLHSELNLSSLELGDSALYFCASSAEAGHYNYGYTFGSGTRLTVV.

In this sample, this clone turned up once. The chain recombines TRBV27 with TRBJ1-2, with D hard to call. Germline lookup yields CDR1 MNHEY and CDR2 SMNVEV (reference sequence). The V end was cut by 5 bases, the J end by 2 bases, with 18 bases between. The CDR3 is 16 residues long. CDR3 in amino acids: CASSRFVPGTNYGYTF. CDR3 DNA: TGTGCCAGCAGTCGCTTTGTACCAGGAACCAACTATGGCTACACCTTC.

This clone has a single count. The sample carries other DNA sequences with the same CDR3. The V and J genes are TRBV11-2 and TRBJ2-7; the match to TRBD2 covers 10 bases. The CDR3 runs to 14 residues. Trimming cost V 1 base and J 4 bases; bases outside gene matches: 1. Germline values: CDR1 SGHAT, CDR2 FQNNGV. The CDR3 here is CASSLGTSGYEQYF. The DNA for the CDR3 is TGTGCCAGCAGCTTAGGGACTAGCGGTTACGAGCAGTACTTC.

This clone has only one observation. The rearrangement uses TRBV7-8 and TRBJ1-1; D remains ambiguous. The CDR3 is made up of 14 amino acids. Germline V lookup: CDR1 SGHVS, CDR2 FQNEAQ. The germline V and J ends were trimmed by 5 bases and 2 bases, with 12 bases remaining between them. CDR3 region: CASSPRQYNTEAFF. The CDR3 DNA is TGTGCCAGCAGCCCCCGCCAATACAACACTGAAGCTTTCTTT. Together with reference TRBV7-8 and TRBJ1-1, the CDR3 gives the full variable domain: GAGVSQSPRYKVAKRGQDVALRCDPISGHVSLFWYQQALGQGPEFLTYFQNEAQLDKSGLPSDRFFAERPEGSVSTLKIQRTQQEDSAVYLCASSPRQYNTEAFFGQGTRLTVV.

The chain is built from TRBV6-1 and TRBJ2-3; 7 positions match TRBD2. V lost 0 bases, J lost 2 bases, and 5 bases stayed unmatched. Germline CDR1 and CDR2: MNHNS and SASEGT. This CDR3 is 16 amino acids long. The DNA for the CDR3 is TGTGCCAGCAGTGAAGCGTCAAGCGGGACCACAGATACGCAGTATTTT. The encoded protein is CASSEASSGTTDTQYF.

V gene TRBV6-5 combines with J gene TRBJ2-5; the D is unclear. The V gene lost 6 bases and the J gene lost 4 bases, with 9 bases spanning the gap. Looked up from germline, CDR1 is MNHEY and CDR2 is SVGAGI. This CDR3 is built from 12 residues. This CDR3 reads CASSRSRETQYF. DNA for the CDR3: TGTGCCAGCAGCCGCTCTAGAGAGACCCAGTACTTC.

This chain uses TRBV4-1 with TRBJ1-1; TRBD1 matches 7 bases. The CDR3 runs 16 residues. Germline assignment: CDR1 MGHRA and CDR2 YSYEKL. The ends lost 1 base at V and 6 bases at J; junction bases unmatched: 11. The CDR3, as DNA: TGCGCCAGCAGCCAAGCCCCGACAGGGACTCTCGCTGAAGCTTTCTTT. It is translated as CASSQAPTGTLAEAFF.

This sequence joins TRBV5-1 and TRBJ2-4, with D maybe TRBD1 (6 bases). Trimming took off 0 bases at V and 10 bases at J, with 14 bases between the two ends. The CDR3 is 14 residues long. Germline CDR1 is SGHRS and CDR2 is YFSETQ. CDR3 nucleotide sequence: TGCGCCAGCAGCTTGGCCTACAGGGAGCGGATTCAGTACTTC. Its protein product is CASSLAYRERIQYF.

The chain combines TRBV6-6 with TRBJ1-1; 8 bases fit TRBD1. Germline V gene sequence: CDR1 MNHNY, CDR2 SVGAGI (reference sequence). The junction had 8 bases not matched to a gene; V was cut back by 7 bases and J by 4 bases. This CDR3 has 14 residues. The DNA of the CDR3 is TGTGCCAGCAAGTACGACAGGGGTCCCACTGAAGCTTTCTTT. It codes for CASKYDRGPTEAFF.

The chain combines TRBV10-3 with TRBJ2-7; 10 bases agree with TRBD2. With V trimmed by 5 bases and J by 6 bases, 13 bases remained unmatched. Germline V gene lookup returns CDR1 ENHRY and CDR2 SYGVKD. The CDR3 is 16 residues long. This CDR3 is CAISIGSGRVPSEQYF. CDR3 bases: TGTGCCATCAGTATAGGCAGCGGGAGGGTCCCCAGCGAGCAGTACTTC.

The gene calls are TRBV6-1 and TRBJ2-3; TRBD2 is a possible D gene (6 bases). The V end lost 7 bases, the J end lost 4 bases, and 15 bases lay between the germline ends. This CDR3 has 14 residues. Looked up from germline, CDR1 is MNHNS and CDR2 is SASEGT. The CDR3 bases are TGTGCCAGCAAGGGTCGGGACTTCCCAGATACGCAGTATTTT. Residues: CASKGRDFPDTQYF.

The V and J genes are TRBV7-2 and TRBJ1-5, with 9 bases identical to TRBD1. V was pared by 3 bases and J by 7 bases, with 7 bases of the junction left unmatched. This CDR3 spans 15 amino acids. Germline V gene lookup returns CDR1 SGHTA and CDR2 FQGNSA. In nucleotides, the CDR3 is TGTGCCAGCAGCTTGGGGGGACAGGGCGGACAGCCCCAGCATTTT. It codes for CASSLGGQGGQPQHF. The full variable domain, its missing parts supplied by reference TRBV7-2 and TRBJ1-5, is GAGVSQSPSNKVTEKGKDVELRCDPISGHTALYWYRQSLGQGLEFLIYFQGNSAPDKSGLPSDRFSAERTGGSVSTLTIQRTQQEDSAVYLCASSLGGQGGQPQHFGDGTRLSIL.

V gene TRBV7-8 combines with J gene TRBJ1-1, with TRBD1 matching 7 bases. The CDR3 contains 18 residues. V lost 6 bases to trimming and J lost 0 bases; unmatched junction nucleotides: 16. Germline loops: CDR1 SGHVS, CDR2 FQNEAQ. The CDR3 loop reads CASSLKFSGTALNTEAFF. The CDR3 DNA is TGTGCCAGCAGTTTAAAGTTCTCCGGGACAGCTCTGAACACTGAAGCTTTCTTT. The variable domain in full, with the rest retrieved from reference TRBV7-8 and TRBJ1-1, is GAGVSQSPRYKVAKRGQDVALRCDPISGHVSLFWYQQALGQGPEFLTYFQNEAQLDKSGLPSDRFFAERPEGSVSTLKIQRTQQEDSAVYLCASSLKFSGTALNTEAFFGQGTRLTVV.

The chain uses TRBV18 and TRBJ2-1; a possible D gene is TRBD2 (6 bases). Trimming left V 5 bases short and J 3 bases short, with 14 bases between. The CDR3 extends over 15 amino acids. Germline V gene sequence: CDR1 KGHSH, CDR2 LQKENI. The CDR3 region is CASSSREKGYNEQFF. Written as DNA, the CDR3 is TGTGCCAGCTCATCACGGGAGAAGGGCTACAATGAGCAGTTCTTC.

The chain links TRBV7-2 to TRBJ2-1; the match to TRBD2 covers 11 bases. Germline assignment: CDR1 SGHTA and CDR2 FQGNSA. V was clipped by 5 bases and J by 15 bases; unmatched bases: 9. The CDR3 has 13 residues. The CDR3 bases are TGTGCCAGCAGCCTTATTAGCGGGAGGGGGGCGTTCTTC. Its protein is CASSLISGRGAFF.

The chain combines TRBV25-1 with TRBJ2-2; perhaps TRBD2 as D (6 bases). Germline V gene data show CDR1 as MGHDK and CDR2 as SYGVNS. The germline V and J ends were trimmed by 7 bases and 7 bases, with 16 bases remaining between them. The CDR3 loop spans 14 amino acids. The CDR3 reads CASKRGGFGGELFF. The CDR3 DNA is TGTGCCAGCAAGAGAGGAGGGTTTGGCGGGGAGCTGTTTTTT.

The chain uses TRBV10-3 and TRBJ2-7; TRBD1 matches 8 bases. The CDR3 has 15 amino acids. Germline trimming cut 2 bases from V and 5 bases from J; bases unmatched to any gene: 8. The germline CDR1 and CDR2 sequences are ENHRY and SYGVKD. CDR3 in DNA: TGTGCCATCAGTGAGGCCGGGACAGGACCTAACGAGCAGTACTTC. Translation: CAISEAGTGPNEQYF.

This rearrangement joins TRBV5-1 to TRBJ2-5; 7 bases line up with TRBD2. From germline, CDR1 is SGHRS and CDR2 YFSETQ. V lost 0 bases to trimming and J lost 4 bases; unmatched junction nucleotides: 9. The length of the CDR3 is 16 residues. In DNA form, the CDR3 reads TGCGCCAGCAGCTTGGCCGGGAGTAGCGGGCCAGAGACCCAGTACTTC. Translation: CASSLAGSSGPETQYF.

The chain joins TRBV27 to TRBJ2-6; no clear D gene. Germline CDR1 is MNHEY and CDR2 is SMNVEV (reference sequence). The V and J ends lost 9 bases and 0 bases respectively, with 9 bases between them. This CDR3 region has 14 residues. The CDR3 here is CASLLLSGANVLTF. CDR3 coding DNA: TGTGCCAGTCTGCTGCTCTCTGGGGCCAACGTCCTGACTTTC. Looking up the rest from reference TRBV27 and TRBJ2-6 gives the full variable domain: EAQVTQNPRYLITVTGKKLTVTCSQNMNHEYMSWYRQDPGLGLRQIYYSMNVEVTDKGDVPEGYKVSRKEKRNFPLILESPSPNQTSLYFCASLLLSGANVLTFGAGSRLTVL.